The entry below describes one T cell receptor beta chain. What it binds is not known. PCR primers comprised 60 Vbeta and 13 Jbeta primers. Repertoires were generated with immunoSEQ multiplex PCR, while TCRdb's copy carries only in-frame clones and drops some. The repertoire holds around 120,000 clones, around 62% seen once, with 8% to 9.5% in the top ten. This sample stems from a study of cytomegalovirus exposure and HLA in healthy donors. For the study at large: In an earlier analysis, around 100 million unique TCR beta sequences were found from 150 million to 200 million T cells.

Study-level results: Several of the most significant clusters appeared linked to common viral pathogens, based on a later analysis. Association with HLA alleles at 0.05 false discovery rate was found for roughly 17,000 TCR beta sequences in a later analysis.

The sample was PBMCs. The sequence derives from a woman in her thirties or forties in good health and CMV-seropositive.

The CDR3 protein is CAISEPDRGNYEQYF. For the CDR3, the DNA is TGTGCCATCAGTGAGCCTGACAGGGGGAACTACGAGCAGTACTTC. This chain uses TRBV10-3 with TRBJ2-7, with 9 bases lining up with TRBD1. The CDR3 totals 15 residues. CDR1 ENHRY and CDR2 SYGVKD come from the germline V gene. Trimming cost V 2 bases and J 3 bases; bases outside gene matches: 5.